This T cell receptor (beta chain) stems from a study of cytomegalovirus exposure and HLA in healthy donors. Primers included in the PCR were 60 Vbeta and 13 Jbeta primers. Here immunoSEQ multiplex PCR was the method, and the copy in TCRdb shows in-frame clones only, minus some. The table lists fewer than 150,000 clones, 15% of them singletons. The V gene's germline CDR1 is SGHRS and CDR2 YFSETQ. V shed 0 bases and J shed 0 bases, with 7 bases lying between them. The CDR3 spans 16 residues. Sequenced: PBMCs. V gene TRBV5-1 combines with J gene TRBJ2-6; D might be TRBD2 (5 bases). This clonotype was obtained from a young woman in good health and CMV-seronegative. The CDR3 region has the DNA TGCGCCAGCAGCTTGGAGGAGGTCTCTGGGGCCAACGTCCTGACTTTC. This translates into CASSLEEVSGANVLTF.